The text below deals with one T cell receptor (beta chain). What antigen it recognizes has not been identified. Qualities for individual bases were not recorded, and no much larger clone is one base off. This entry is derived from a study of blood T cell repertoires in COVID-19 (dated by TCRdb to 2018 to 2020). Regarding the study in general: Collaborator samples came from the United States, Italy and Spain and covered acute and convalescent phases of COVID-19. The prospective study material was composed of cDNA or gDNA derived from T cells, B-cell-depleted T cells, or PBMCs. Subjects who had been exposed to COVID-19, were actively infected with it, or had recovered from it provided the deeply sampled blood TCRbeta repertoires that made up the dataset. A freely available public database, intended as a resource for researchers studying the immune response to SARS-CoV-2, is where the repertoires were released. The samples were drawn from the first 160 participants of the ongoing ImmuneRACE study and from roughly 1,300 subjects provided by 6 global collaborators. Sample metadata almost always included a de-identified subject ID, COVID-19 status, age in years and sex. Where HLA class I and class II types were available, the types were taken from metadata supplied by the sample provider, not from assay-based typing.

In the germline V gene, CDR1 corresponds to SGHRS and CDR2 to YFSETQ. The CDR3 has 14 amino acids, counting the end cysteine and phenylalanine. Only CDR3 DNA is held: 42 bases, read in frame from base 1. Germline trimming: 5 bases from V, 8 bases from J; junction bases outside gene matches: 12. The immunoSEQ Assay, a bias-controlled multiplex PCR, was used to amplify TCRbeta CDR3 regions from genomic DNA. In the authors' own workflow: Nucleated cell counts per sample were estimated from amplification of reference gene primers within the assay. To quantify the absolute abundance of each unique TCRbeta CDR3 rearrangement, sequence reads were collapsed and filtered. For each sample, productive Simpson clonality was calculated by taking the square root of Simpson's diversity index across productive rearrangements. In its TCRdb copy, this immuneACCESS table keeps in-frame sequences only and misses some clones. Where compared with another copy, unresolved V genes explain less than half of these, and the others have no known cause. The DNA was the basis for D and trimming; V, J and clone size are from that table. The sample data list about 470,000 clones, and approximately 86% of these were observed just once. The ten largest clones capture under 0.75% of the sample.

Participants in the prospective study were aged roughly 18 to 90 years, lived in under 30 United States geographic areas, and enrolled through a virtual design. In the prospective study, participants were assigned to cohorts based on the clinical history participants reported in a screening survey and a study questionnaire. ImmuneRACE Cohort 3 recovered participants were defined by two consecutive negative NP/OP PCR tests, healthcare professional clearance, or symptom resolution. In the prospective study, whole blood, serum and a nasopharyngeal or oropharyngeal swab were collected from each participant by mobile phlebotomists. Additional blood draws and questionnaires over an approximately 2-month period could optionally be provided by prospective study participants. Blood samples from the prospective study were shipped frozen or at room temperature prior to DNA extraction. Results the study describes overall, beyond this receptor: How much clinical and demographic metadata was included differed by source and by participant, and the metadata was provided uncurated.

The sequence is built from TRBV5-1 and TRBJ1-2, with 7 bases aligning to TRBD1. The receptor's source is a woman between 18 and 29 years old who had recovered from COVID-19. The sequenced sample was PBMCs or T cells enriched from blood (not recorded which). The CDR3 region has the sequence CASSPGRGLDGYTF. The DNA sequence is as follows: TGCGCCAGCAGTCCTGGTAGGGGGCTAGACGGCTACACCTTC.